This entry lists 21 T cell receptor beta chains sequenced from one sample in a study of T cell clonality in common variable immunodeficiency. Clones were read by immunoSEQ multiplex PCR, and TCRdb kept only the in-frame ones, dropping some. This sample includes about 35,000 clones with no singletons; its ten biggest clones take up about 1%. The sample comprised peripheral blood mononuclear cells. Receptor source: a person aged 18 to 75 in good health.

This clone was recorded a few times. From the germline J gene comes the end of the CDR3, since the read stops 3 residues before it. This chain links TRBV25-1 with TRBJ2-7; 7 bases fit TRBD2. The CDR3 extends over 17 amino acids. Germline V gene data show CDR1 as MGHDK and CDR2 as SYGVNS. V gave up 2 bases and J gave up 5 bases; unmatched junction bases: 15. The CDR3 region is CASSEPPKSRELHEQYF. The part of the CDR3 DNA that was read is TGTGCCAGCAGTGAACCCCCTAAATCGCGGGAGCTCCACGAG.

This clone was counted many times. The read ends 3 residues shy of where the CDR3 ends; the end is completed using the germline J gene. V and J are TRBV5-4 and TRBJ1-2, with D perhaps TRBD1 (5 bases). The germline V gene has CDR1 SGHNT and CDR2 YYREEE (reference sequence). The V end lost 3 bases, the J end lost 5 bases, and 11 bases lay between the germline ends. CDR3 length: 13 residues. The covered CDR3 bases are TGTGCCAGCAGCTCTAAGGGGATTTATGGC. It encodes CASSSKGIYG. The full CDR3 is CASSSKGIYGYTF.

This clone occurred many times. The read stops 3 residues short of the end of the CDR3; the missing end is completed from the germline J gene. The chain joins TRBV6-2 or TRBV6-3 to TRBJ2-2; a possible D gene is TRBD1 (5 bases). Germline V gene data show CDR1 as MNHEY and CDR2 as SVGEGT. There are 13 residues in the CDR3. Between the trimmed V and J ends, which lost 7 bases and 5 bases, there was a span of 11 bases. CDR3 bases read: TGTGCCAGCACCTACAAGGGGACCGGGGAG. Its translation: CASTYKGTGE. The entire CDR3 protein reads CASTYKGTGELFF.

This clone was found many times. The sequence runs out 3 residues before the end of the CDR3; the remainder is reconstructed from the germline J gene. The chain is built from TRBV6-1 and TRBJ2-7, with 10 bases lining up with TRBD2. This CDR3 comprises 15 residues. Germline CDR1 is MNHNS and CDR2 is SASEGT. J lost 6 bases, V lost 4 bases, and 9 bases had no gene match. CDR3 amino acids: CASSATSGATSEQYF. CDR3 DNA, as far as it was read: TGTGCCAGCAGTGCAACTAGCGGGGCGACTAGCGAG.

Ten or more counts support this clone. The CDR3 extends 3 residues past the end of the read, so its final part is completed from the germline J gene. This chain connects TRBV30 to TRBJ2-7, with D perhaps TRBD2 (5 bases). CDR3 length equals 12 residues. The V gene's germline CDR1 is GTSNPN and CDR2 SVGIG (reference sequence). Trimming removed 2 bases at V and 5 bases at J, with 10 bases between. CDR3 bases read: TGTGCCTGGAGTCGCGGGCTCCACGAG. This encodes CAWSRGLHE. The whole CDR3 is CAWSRGLHEQYF. Complete variable domain (other parts from reference TRBV30 and TRBJ2-7): SQTIHQWPATLVQPVGSPLSLECTVEGTSNPNLYWYRQAAGRGLQLLFYSVGIGQISSEVPQNLSASRPQDRQFILSSKKLLLSDSGFYLCAWSRGLHEQYFGPGTRLTVT.

This clone was recorded at least ten times. Coverage ceases 3 residues before the CDR3 finishes, and the germline J gene fills in the end. The rearrangement links TRBV20-1 to TRBJ2-3; D might be TRBD2 (6 bases). The length of the CDR3 is 13 residues. Trimming pared 8 bases from V and 0 bases from J, leaving 12 bases between. The V gene's germline CDR1 is DFQATT and CDR2 SNEGSKA (reference sequence). The sequenced CDR3 bases are TGCAGTCGGATAGCGGCTAGCACAGATACG. It is translated as CSRIAASTDT. The whole CDR3 protein is CSRIAASTDTQYF.

This clone was recorded many times. Sequencing ends 3 residues short of the CDR3 end; the germline J gene provides the rest. The V call is TRBV29-1, the J call TRBJ1-4, with a possible D match to TRBD1 (5 bases). The CDR3 runs 13 residues. V was trimmed by 4 bases and J by 0 bases, leaving 6 bases between them. Germline values: CDR1 SQVTM, CDR2 ANQGSEA. The chain's CDR3 is CSVGQTTNEKLFF. CDR3 bases read: TGCAGCGTTGGACAGACAACTAATGAAAAA.

This clone has ten or more counts. Read data end 3 residues before the CDR3 end; the end is taken from the germline J gene. V is TRBV6-4 and J is TRBJ2-3, with TRBD2 matching over 15 bases. CDR1 and CDR2 from the germline V gene are MRHNA and SNTAGT. The CDR3 sequence is 16 residues long. V gave up 5 bases and J gave up 2 bases; unmatched junction bases: 2. CDR3 bases read: TGTGCCAGCAGTAGGACTAGCGGGGGGGCCACAGATACG. Translated, it gives CASSRTSGGATDT. The complete CDR3 protein is CASSRTSGGATDTQYF.

This clone was seen at least ten times. The read terminates 3 residues before the CDR3 end, so the remaining end is supplied by the germline J gene. The V call is TRBV30, the J call TRBJ2-1; D might be TRBD2 (6 bases). Germline CDR1 is GTSNPN and CDR2 is SVGIG (reference sequence). This CDR3 has 15 amino acids. Trimming removed 5 bases from V and 4 bases from J, with 18 bases in between. The part of the CDR3 DNA that was read is TGTGCCTGGTCTGGTCCGGGACTCAAGTACAATGAG. Amino acids: CAWSGPGLKYNE. The entire CDR3 protein is CAWSGPGLKYNEQFF.

This clone has at least ten counts. The CDR3 end falls 3 residues outside the read, so it is completed with the germline J gene. V is TRBV20-1 and J is TRBJ2-1, with D perhaps TRBD2 (5 bases). The CDR3 loop spans 12 amino acids. V shed 7 bases and J shed 0 bases, with 7 bases lying between them. The germline V gene has CDR1 DFQATT and CDR2 SNEGSKA (reference sequence). The part of the CDR3 DNA that was read is TGCAGTGTTGAGGGCTCCTACAATGAG. As protein: CSVEGSYNE. The full CDR3 sequence reads CSVEGSYNEQFF.

Many counts were recorded for this clone. The read gets to within 3 residues of the CDR3 end, and the germline J gene fills in the rest. This chain connects TRBV7-2 to TRBJ2-1; D is uncertain. The germline V and J ends were trimmed by 3 bases and 4 bases, with 13 bases remaining between them. Germline-derived CDR1 and CDR2 are SGHTA and FQGNSA. This CDR3 contains 15 residues. CDR3 sequence reads: CASSLRQNPYNEQFF. The covered CDR3 bases are TGTGCCAGCAGCTTGAGGCAGAACCCATACAATGAG.

This clone was seen at least ten times. Read sequence stops 3 residues before the CDR3 end, and the germline J gene provides the missing end. V and J are TRBV5-6 and TRBJ1-2; the D is unclear. The V and J ends lost 4 bases and 4 bases respectively, with 14 bases between them. Germline-derived CDR1 and CDR2 are SGHDT and YYEEEE. The CDR3 spans 14 residues. The sequenced CDR3 bases are TGTGCCAGCAGCCAACAAGGCACCCTCTATGGC. This encodes CASSQQGTLYG. The CDR3 in its entirety is CASSQQGTLYGYTF.

In its sample, this clone was seen many times. The read terminates 3 residues before the CDR3 end, so the remaining end is supplied by the germline J gene. V is TRBV20-1 and J is TRBJ1-2, with 11 bases lining up with TRBD1. The CDR3 loop spans 13 amino acids. Germline V gives CDR1 DFQATT, CDR2 SNEGSKA (reference sequence). The DNA read from the CDR3 is TGCAGTGCCACAGGACAGGGGGCGAGAGGC. It is translated as CSATGQGARG. The CDR3 as a whole reads CSATGQGARGYTF.

This clone came up many times. Read data end 3 residues before the CDR3 end; the end is taken from the germline J gene. The chain is built from TRBV19 and TRBJ1-2; 7 positions agree with TRBD1. CDR1 is LNHDA, CDR2 SQIVND, per germline (reference sequence). The CDR3 runs to 13 residues. The V and J ends lost 4 bases and 4 bases, in that order; junction bases with no gene match: 3. CDR3 DNA (partial): TGTGCCAGTAGTAAGGACAGGATCTATGGC. This encodes CASSKDRIYG. The full CDR3 protein is CASSKDRIYGYTF.

This clone was counted at least ten times. The CDR3 end lies 3 residues beyond the end of the read and is filled in from the germline J gene. V gene TRBV30 combines with J gene TRBJ2-5; no definite D call. V was clipped by 4 bases and J by 4 bases, with 10 bases between them. Germline V gives CDR1 GTSNPN, CDR2 SVGIG (reference sequence). This CDR3 is built from 12 residues. This CDR3 is CAWNLASETQYF. The CDR3 bases that were read are TGTGCCTGGAACCTGGCCTCAGAGACC. Using reference TRBV30 and TRBJ2-5 for the parts outside the CDR3, the full variable domain is SQTIHQWPATLVQPVGSPLSLECTVEGTSNPNLYWYRQAAGRGLQLLFYSVGIGQISSEVPQNLSASRPQDRQFILSSKKLLLSDSGFYLCAWNLASETQYFGPGTRLLVL.

This clone was counted at least ten times. The CDR3 extends 3 residues past the end of the read, so its final part is completed from the germline J gene. The chain recombines TRBV7-9 with TRBJ1-2; D is unresolved. V lost 1 base, J lost 6 bases, and 12 bases lay in between. The CDR3 spans 14 residues. The germline CDR1 and CDR2 sequences are SEHNR and FQNEAQ (reference sequence). CDR3 sequence: CASSLVELGHGYTF. The CDR3 bases that were read are TGTGCCAGCAGCTTAGTGGAATTGGGCCATGGC.

This clone occurred many times. The CDR3 is cut off 3 residues early in the read; its end comes from the germline J gene. The chain employs TRBV11-3 and TRBJ2-7; TRBD2 matches 7 bases. This CDR3 is 14 amino acids long. Germline CDR1 is SGHNT and CDR2 is YENEEA. V lost 2 bases and J lost 4; bases outside the gene matches: 5. This chain's CDR3 is CASSLTSSGYEQYF. The part of the CDR3 DNA that was read is TGTGCCAGCAGCTTAACCTCTAGCGGTTACGAG.

This clone showed up many times. The read stops 3 residues short of the end of the CDR3; the missing end is completed from the germline J gene. The rearrangement links TRBV19 to TRBJ2-4, with TRBD2 identical over 10 bases. The CDR3 is 13 amino acids. Germline V gene data show CDR1 as LNHDA and CDR2 as SQIVND (reference sequence). The part of the CDR3 DNA that was read is TGTGCCAGTAGTGTCCTAGCGGGGGATGGT. Encoded protein: CASSVLAGDG. The complete CDR3 sequence is CASSVLAGDGQYF.

Ten or more counts support this clone. The read halts 3 residues ahead of the CDR3 end, with the missing end drawn from the germline J gene. The same CDR3 is also encoded by other DNA sequences in this sample. This chain uses TRBV10-3 with TRBJ2-1; 8 positions match TRBD2. Looked up from germline, CDR1 is ENHRY and CDR2 is SYGVKD. This CDR3 is built from 12 residues. V shed 9 bases and J 6 bases; nucleotides not matched to a gene: 4. The DNA read from the CDR3 is TGTGCCATTCTCAGCGGGAGCAATGAG. It is translated as CAILSGSNE. The whole CDR3 region reads CAILSGSNEQFF.

This clone was recorded many times. The read stops 3 residues short of the end of the CDR3; the missing end is completed from the germline J gene. V and J are TRBV7-2 and TRBJ1-3; perhaps TRBD1 as D (5 bases). This CDR3 is built from 14 residues. CDR1 and CDR2 (germline): SGHTA, FQGNSA. The V end was cut by 1 base, the J end by 3 bases, with 7 bases between. Partial CDR3 DNA: TGTGCCAGCAGCTTAGGGGGCGGTGGAAACACC. Translated, it gives CASSLGGGGNT. The entire CDR3 protein reads CASSLGGGGNTIYF.

At least ten counts were recorded for this clone. The missing CDR3 end, 3 residues past where the read stops, is filled in from the germline J gene. V usage is TRBV6-2 or TRBV6-3 and J usage is TRBJ1-2, with 9 bases identical to TRBD1. Germline lookup yields CDR1 MNHEY and CDR2 SVGEGT. The J segment lost 6 bases and the V segment lost 6 bases, leaving 11 bases of the junction unmatched. The CDR3 is 15 amino acids. The CDR3 region is CASSSGQGWVDGYTF. The sequenced CDR3 bases are TGTGCCAGCAGCAGCGGACAGGGGTGGGTAGATGGC.